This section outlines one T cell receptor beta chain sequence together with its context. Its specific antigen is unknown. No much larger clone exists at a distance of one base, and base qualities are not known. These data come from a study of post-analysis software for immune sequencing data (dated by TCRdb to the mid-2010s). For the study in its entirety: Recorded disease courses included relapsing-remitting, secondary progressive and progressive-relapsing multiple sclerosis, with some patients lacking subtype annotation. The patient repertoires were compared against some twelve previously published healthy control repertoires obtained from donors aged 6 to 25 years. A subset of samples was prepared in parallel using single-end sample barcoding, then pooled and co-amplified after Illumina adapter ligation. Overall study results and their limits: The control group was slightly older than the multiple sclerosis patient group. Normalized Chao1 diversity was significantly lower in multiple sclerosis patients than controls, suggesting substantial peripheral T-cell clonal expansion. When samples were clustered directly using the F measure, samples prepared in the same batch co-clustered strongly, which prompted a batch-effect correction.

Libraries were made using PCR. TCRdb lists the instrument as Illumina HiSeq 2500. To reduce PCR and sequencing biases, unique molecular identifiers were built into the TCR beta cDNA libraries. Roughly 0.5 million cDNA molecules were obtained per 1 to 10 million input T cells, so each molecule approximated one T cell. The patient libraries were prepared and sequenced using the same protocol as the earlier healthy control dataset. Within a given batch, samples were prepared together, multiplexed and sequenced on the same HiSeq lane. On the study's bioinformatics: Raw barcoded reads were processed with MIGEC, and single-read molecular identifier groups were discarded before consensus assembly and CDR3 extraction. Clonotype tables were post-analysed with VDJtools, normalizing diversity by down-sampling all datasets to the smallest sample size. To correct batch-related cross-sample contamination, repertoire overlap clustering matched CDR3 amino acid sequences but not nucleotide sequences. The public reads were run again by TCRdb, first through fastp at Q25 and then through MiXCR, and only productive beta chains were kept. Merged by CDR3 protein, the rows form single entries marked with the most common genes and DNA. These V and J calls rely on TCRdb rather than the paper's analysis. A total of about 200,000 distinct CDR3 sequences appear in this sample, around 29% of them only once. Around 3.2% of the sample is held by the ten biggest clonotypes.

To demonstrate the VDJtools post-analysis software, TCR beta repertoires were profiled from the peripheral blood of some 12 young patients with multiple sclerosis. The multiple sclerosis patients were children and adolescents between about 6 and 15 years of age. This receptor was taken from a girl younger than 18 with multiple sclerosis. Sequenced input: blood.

The CDR3 region: CSVAPGQGYEQYF. In nucleotide form, the sequence is TGCAGCGTGGCCCCGGGACAGGGCTACGAGCAGTACTTC. In this chain, TRBV29-1 is recombined with TRBJ2-7, and TRBD1 aligns with 9 junction nucleotides. V ends up 6 bases short and J 3 bases short, with an unmatched junction base count of 6. The cysteine opens and the phenylalanine closes a CDR3 of 13 amino acids. Here the CDR3 DNA is all that survives: 39 bases in frame from base 1. CDR1 and CDR2, looked up from the germline V gene, are SQVTM and ANQGSEA.